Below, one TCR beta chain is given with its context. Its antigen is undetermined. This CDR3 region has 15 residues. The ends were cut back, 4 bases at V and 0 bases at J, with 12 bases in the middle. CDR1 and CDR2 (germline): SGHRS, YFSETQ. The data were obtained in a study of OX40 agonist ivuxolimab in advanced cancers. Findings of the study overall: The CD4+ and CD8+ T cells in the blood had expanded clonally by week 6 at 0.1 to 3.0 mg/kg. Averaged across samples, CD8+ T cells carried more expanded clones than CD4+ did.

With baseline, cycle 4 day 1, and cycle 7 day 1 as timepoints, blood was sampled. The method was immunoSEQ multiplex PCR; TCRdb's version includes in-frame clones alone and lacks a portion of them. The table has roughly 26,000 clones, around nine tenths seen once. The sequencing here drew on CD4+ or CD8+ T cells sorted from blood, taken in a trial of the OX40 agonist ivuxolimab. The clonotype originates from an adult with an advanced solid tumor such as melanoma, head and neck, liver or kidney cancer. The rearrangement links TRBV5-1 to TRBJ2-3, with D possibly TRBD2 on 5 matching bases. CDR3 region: CASSQRGTSTDTQYF. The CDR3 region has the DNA TGCGCCAGCAGCCAACGGGGTACTAGCACAGATACGCAGTATTTT.